This TCR beta chain was documented in a study of cytomegalovirus exposure and HLA in healthy donors. 60 Vbeta and 13 Jbeta primers were used in PCR. Method: immunoSEQ multiplex PCR; TCRdb's copy keeps in-frame clones and lacks some. In the table there are about 200,000 clones, around 86% of which are singletons. The TCR originated in a man aged 25-40 years in good health and CMV-seronegative. The sequenced material came from PBMCs.

In DNA, the CDR3 is TGTGCCAGCAACAGCGGCTCCTACAATGAGCAGTTCTTC. Amino acid sequence: CASNSGSYNEQFF. V is TRBV6-5 and J is TRBJ2-1; TRBD2 might be the D (5 bases). The CDR3 is 13 amino acids. Between the trimmed V and J ends, which lost 7 bases and 0 bases, there was a span of 7 bases. Germline lookup yields CDR1 MNHEY and CDR2 SVGAGI.